This T cell receptor (beta chain) came from a study of radiation and T cells in renal cell carcinoma. Produced via immunoSEQ multiplex PCR; TCRdb's table is partial and in-frame only. Of tens of thousands of clones in the sample, approximately 86% were seen once. Trimming stripped 2 bases from V and 6 bases from J, with 11 bases between. Germline loops: CDR1 SGHAT, CDR2 FQNNGV. This CDR3 spans 14 amino acids. Time point meaning: blood 2 weeks post-SBRT. Treatment specified: 15 Gy SBRT to primary tumor, nephrectomy 4 weeks later. The sample in question was blood, obtained from a patient whose treatment included radiotherapy and nephrectomy. The chain uses TRBV11-2 and TRBJ1-5; a possible D gene is TRBD1 (6 bases). The receptor was isolated from a woman in her forties or fifties with renal cell carcinoma. In DNA form, the CDR3 reads TGTGCCAGCAGCTTAACAGGGAGGTTTCAGCCCCAGCATTTT. Encoded protein: CASSLTGRFQPQHF.